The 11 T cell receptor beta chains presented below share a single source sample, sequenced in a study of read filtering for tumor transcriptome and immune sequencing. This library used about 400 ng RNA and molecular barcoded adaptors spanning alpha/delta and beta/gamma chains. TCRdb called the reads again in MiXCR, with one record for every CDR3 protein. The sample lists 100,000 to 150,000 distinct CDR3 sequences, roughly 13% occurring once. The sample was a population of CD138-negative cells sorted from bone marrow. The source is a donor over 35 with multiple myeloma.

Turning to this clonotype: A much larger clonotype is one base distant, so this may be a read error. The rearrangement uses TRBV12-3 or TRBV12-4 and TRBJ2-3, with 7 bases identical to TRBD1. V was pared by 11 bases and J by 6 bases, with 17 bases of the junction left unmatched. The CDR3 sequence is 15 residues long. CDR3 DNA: TGTGCCGGCGGCTTCCGGGACAGCCGCGGGGATACGCAGTATTTT. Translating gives CAGGFRDSRGDTQYF.

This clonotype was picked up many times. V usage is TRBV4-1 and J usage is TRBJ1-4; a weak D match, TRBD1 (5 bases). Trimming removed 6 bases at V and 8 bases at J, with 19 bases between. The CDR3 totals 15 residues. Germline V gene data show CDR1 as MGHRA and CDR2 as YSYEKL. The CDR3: CASRHNRDGQEKLFF. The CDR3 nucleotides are TGCGCCAGCAGACACAACCGGGACGGACAAGAAAAACTGTTTTTT.

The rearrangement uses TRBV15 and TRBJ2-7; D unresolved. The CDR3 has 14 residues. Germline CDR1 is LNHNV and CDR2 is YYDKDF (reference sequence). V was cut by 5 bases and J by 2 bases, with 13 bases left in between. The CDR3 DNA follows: TGTGCCACCAGCCTTCTGGCAGGTACCTACGAGCAGTACTTC. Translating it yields CATSLLAGTYEQYF.

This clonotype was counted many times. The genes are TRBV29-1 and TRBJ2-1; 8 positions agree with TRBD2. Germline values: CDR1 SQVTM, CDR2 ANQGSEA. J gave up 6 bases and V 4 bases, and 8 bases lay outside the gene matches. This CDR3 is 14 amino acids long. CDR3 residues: CSVAELAETNEQFF. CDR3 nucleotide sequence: TGCAGCGTTGCGGAACTAGCGGAGACCAATGAGCAGTTCTTC.

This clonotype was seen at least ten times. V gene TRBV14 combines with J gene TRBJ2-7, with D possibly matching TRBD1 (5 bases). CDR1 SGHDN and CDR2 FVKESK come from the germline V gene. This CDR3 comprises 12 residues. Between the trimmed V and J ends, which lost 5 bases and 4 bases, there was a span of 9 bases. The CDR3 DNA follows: TGTGCCAGCAGCTCAGGGAAGTACGAGCAGTACTTC. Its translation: CASSSGKYEQYF.

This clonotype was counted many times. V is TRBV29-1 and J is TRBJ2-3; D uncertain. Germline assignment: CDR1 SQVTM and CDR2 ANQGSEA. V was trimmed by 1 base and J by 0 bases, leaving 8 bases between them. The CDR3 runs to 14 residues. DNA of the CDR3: TGCAGCGTTGAAGGACCGAGTAGCACAGATACGCAGTATTTT. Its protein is CSVEGPSSTDTQYF.

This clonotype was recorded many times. CDR3 nucleotides: TGCGCCAGCAGCCCGACACAGGGGGCCGGGGATGAAAAACTGTTTTTT. Residues: CASSPTQGAGDEKLFF. The V and J genes are TRBV5-1 and TRBJ1-4; TRBD1 aligns across 9 bases. V trimming: 4 bases; J trimming: 6 bases; junction bases outside the gene matches: 10. Germline V gene lookup returns CDR1 SGHRS and CDR2 YFSETQ. The CDR3 contains 16 residues.

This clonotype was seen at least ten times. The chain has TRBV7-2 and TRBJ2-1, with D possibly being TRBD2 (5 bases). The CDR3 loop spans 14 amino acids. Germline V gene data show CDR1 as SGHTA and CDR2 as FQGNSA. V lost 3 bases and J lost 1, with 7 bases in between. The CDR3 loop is CASSFPGSYNEQFF. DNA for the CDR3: TGTGCCAGCAGCTTTCCGGGGTCCTACAATGAGCAGTTCTTC.

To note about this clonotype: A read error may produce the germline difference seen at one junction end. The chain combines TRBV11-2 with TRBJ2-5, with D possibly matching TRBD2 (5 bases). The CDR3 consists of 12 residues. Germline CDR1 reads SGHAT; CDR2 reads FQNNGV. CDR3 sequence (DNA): TGTGCCAGCAGGGAGCGGCAAGGGACCCAGTACTTC. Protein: CASRERQGTQYF.

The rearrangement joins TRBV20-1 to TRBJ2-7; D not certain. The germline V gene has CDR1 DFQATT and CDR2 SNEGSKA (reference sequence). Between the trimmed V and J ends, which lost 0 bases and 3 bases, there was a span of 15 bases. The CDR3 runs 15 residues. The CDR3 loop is CSARDSGILLYEQYF. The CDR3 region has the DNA TGCAGTGCTAGAGATTCTGGGATCCTCCTCTACGAGCAGTACTTC.

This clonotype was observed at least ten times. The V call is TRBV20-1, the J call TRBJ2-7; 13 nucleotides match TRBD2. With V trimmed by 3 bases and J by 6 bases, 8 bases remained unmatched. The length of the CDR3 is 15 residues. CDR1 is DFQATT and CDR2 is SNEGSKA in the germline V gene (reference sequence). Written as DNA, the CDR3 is TGCAGTGCTAGGTCCGGGACTAGCGGGATCGGCGAGCAGTACTTC. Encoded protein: CSARSGTSGIGEQYF.